This TCR beta chain was profiled in a study of early T cells in non-severe SARS-CoV-2 infection. Background on the study: Bulk RNA from unsorted whole blood was sequenced; chains were unpaired.

This clonotype has ten or more counts. Its antigen is still unknown. CDR1 and CDR2 from the germline V gene are MNHEY and SVGAGI. Losses at the gene ends were 6 bases for V and 2 bases for J; bases not matched to a gene: 8. The CDR3 totals 16 residues. Study-wide points: Matching against VDJdb likely underestimated virus-specific expansions, favoring anti-spike CD8.

Unique molecular identifiers were added to individual cDNA molecules. Via MiXCR, TCRdb re-called the 5' RACE reads, giving one row per CDR3 protein. The sample holds tens of thousands of distinct CDR3 sequences, approximately 5.2% seen once. The sequencing sample was made of whole blood. This receptor was obtained from an adult who was a healthcare worker with PCR-confirmed SARS-CoV-2 infection or an uninfected control (not recorded which). The rearrangement joins TRBV6-5 to TRBJ1-4, with 8 bases lining up with TRBD1. The CDR3 reads CASSPDRGGTNEKLFF. The CDR3 DNA sequence: TGTGCCAGCAGCCCCGACAGGGGAGGGACTAATGAAAAACTGTTTTTT.